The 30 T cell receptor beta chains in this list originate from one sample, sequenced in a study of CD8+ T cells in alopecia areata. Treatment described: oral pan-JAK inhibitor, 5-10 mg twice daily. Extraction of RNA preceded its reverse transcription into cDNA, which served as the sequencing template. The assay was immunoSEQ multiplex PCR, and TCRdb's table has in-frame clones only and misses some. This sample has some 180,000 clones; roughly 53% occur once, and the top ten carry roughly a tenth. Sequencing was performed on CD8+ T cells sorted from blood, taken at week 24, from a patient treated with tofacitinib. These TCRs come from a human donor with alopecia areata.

DNA of the CDR3: TGTGCCAGCAGCCTCTTTGGCTCTGGGGCCAACGTCCTGACTTTC. Its protein is CASSLFGSGANVLTF. The chain has TRBV7-9 and TRBJ2-6; D not resolved. V gave up 5 bases and J gave up 0 bases, with 8 bases separating them. CDR1 and CDR2 (germline): SEHNR, FQNEAQ (reference sequence). The CDR3 runs to 15 residues.

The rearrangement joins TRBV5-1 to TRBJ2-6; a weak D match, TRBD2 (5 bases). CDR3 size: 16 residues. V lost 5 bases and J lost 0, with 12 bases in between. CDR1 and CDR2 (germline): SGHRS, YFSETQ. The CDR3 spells CASRMDGLSGANVLTF. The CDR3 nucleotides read TGCGCCAGCAGGATGGACGGACTCTCTGGGGCCAACGTCCTGACTTTC.

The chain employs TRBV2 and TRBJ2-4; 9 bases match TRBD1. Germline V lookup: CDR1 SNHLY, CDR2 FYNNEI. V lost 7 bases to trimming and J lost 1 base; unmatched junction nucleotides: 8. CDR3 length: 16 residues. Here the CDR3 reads CASTRKDRGAKNIQYF. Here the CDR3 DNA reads TGTGCCAGCACCCGAAAGGACAGGGGTGCCAAAAACATTCAGTACTTC. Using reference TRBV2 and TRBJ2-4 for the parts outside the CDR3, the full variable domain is EPEVTQTPSHQVTQMGQEVILRCVPISNHLYFYWYRQILGQKVEFLVSFYNNEISEKSEIFDDQFSVERPDGSNFTLKIRSTKLEDSAMYFCASTRKDRGAKNIQYFGAGTRLSVL.

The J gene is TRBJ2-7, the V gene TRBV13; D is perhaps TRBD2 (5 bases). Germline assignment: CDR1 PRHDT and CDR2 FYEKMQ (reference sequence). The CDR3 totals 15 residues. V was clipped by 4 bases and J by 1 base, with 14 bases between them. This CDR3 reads CASSSGPADSYEQYF. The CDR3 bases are TGTGCCAGCAGCTCCGGACCAGCGGATTCCTACGAGCAGTACTTC. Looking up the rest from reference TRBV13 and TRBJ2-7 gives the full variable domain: AAGVIQSPRHLIKEKRETATLKCYPIPRHDTVYWYQQGPGQDPQFLISFYEKMQSDKGSIPDRFSAQQFSDYHSELNMSSLELGDSALYFCASSSGPADSYEQYFGPGTRLTVT.

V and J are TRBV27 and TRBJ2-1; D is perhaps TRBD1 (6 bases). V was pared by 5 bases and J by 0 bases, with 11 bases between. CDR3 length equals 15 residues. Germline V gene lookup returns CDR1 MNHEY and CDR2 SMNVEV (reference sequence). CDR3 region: CASSLFRGSYNEQFF. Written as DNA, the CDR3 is TGTGCCAGCAGTCTCTTCAGGGGCTCCTACAATGAGCAGTTCTTC.

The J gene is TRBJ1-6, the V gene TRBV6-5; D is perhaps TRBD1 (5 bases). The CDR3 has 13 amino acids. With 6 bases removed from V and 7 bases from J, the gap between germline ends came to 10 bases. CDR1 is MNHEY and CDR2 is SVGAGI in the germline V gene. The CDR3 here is CASSRQSNSPLHF. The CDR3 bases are TGTGCCAGCAGCCGACAGTCCAATTCACCCCTCCACTTT.

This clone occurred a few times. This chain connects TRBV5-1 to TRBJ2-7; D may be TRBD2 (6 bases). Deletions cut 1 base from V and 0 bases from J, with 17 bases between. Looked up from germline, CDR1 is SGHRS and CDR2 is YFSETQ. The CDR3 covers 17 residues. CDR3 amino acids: CASSLRGGGQNSYEQYF. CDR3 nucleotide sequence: TGCGCCAGCAGCTTGAGGGGAGGAGGCCAGAACTCCTACGAGCAGTACTTC. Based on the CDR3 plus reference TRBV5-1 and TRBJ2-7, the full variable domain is KAGVTQTPRYLIKTRGQQVTLSCSPISGHRSVSWYQQTPGQGLQFLFEYFSETQRNKGNFPGRFSGRQFSNSRSEMNVSTLELGDSALYLCASSLRGGGQNSYEQYFGPGTRLTVT.

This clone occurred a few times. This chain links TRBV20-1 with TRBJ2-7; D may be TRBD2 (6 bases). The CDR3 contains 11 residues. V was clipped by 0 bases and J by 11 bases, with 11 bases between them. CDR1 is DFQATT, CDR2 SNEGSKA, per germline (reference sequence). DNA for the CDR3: TGCAGTGCTAGAGATGAGGGACTTGAGTACTTC. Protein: CSARDEGLEYF.

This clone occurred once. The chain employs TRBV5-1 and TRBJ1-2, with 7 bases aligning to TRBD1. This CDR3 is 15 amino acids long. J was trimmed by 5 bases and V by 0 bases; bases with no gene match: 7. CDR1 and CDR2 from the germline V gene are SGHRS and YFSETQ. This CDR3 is CASSLGSGQSYGYTF. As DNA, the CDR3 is TGCGCCAGCAGCTTGGGGTCGGGACAGTCGTATGGCTACACCTTC.

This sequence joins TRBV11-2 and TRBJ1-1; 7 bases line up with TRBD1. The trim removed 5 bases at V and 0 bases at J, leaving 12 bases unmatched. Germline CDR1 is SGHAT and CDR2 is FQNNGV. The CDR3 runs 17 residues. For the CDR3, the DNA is TGTGCCAGCAGCCTACAGGGGACTCCCCTTATGAACACTGAAGCTTTCTTT. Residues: CASSLQGTPLMNTEAFF.

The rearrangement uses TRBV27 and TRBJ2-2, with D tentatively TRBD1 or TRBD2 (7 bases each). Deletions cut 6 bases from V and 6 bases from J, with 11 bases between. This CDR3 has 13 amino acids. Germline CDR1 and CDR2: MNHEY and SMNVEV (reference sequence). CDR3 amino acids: CASSQGGAGELFF. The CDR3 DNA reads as TGTGCCAGCAGCCAGGGGGGGGCCGGGGAGCTGTTTTTT.

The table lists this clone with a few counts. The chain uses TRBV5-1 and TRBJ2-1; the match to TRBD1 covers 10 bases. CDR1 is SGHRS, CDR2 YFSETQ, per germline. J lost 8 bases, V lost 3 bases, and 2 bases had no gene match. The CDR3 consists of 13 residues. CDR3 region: CASSSDRGDEQFF. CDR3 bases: TGCGCCAGCAGCTCGGACAGGGGGGATGAGCAGTTCTTC. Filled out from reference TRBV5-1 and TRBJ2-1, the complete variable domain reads KAGVTQTPRYLIKTRGQQVTLSCSPISGHRSVSWYQQTPGQGLQFLFEYFSETQRNKGNFPGRFSGRQFSNSRSEMNVSTLELGDSALYLCASSSDRGDEQFFGPGTRLTVL.

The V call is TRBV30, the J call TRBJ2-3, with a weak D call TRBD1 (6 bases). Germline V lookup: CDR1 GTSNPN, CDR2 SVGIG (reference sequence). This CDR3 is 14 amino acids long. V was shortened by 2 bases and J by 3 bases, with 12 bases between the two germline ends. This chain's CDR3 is CAWSIQGHTDTQYF. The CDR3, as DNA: TGTGCCTGGAGTATACAGGGCCATACAGATACGCAGTATTTT.

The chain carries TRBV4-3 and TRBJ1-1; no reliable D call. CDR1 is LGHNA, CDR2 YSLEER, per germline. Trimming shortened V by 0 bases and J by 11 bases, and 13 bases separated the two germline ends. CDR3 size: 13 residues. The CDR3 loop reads CASSQDAPSQAFF. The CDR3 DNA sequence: TGCGCCAGCAGCCAAGACGCCCCTAGTCAGGCTTTCTTT.

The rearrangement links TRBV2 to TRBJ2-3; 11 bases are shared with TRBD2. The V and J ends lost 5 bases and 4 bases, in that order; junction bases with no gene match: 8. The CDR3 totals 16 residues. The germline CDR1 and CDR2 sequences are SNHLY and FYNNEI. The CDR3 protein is CASSHPTSGGSDTQYF. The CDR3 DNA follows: TGTGCCAGCAGTCACCCAACTAGCGGGGGTTCAGATACGCAGTATTTT. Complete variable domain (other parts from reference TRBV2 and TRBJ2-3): EPEVTQTPSHQVTQMGQEVILRCVPISNHLYFYWYRQILGQKVEFLVSFYNNEISEKSEIFDDQFSVERPDGSNFTLKIRSTKLEDSAMYFCASSHPTSGGSDTQYFGPGTRLTVL.

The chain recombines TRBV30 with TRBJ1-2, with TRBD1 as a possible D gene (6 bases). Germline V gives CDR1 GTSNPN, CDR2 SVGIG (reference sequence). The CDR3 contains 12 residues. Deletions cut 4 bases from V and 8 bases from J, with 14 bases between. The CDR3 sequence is CAWNGGRDGYTF. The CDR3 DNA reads TGTGCCTGGAACGGGGGCAGGGACGGCTACACCTTC.

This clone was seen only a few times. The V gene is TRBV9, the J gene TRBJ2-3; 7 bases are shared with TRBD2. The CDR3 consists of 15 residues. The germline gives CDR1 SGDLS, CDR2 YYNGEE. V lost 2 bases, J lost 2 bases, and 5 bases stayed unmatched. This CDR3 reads CASSVGRGFTDTQYF. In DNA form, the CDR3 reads TGTGCCAGCAGCGTCGGGCGGGGGTTCACAGATACGCAGTATTTT.

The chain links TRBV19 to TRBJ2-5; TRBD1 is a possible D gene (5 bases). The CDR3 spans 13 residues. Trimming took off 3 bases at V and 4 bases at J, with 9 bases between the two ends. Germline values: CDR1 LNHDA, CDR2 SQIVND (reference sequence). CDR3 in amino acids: CASSIVQGETQYF. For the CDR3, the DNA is TGTGCCAGTAGTATTGTTCAGGGAGAGACCCAGTACTTC.

CDR3 protein: CASSERTSARREKLFF. CDR3 nucleotide sequence: TGTGCCAGTAGTGAGAGGACATCGGCAAGAAGAGAAAAACTGTTTTTT. This chain uses TRBV19 with TRBJ1-4, with a possible D match to TRBD1 (5 bases). Trimming left V 5 bases short and J 8 bases short, with 21 bases between. The germline CDR1 and CDR2 sequences are LNHDA and SQIVND (reference sequence). CDR3 length equals 16 residues.

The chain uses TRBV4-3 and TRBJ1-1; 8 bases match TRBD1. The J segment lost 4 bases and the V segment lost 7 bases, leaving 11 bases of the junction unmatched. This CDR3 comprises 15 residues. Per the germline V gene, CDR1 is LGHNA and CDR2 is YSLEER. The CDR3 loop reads CASTYDRGLGTEAFF. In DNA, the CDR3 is TGCGCCAGCACATACGACAGGGGTCTGGGCACTGAAGCTTTCTTT.

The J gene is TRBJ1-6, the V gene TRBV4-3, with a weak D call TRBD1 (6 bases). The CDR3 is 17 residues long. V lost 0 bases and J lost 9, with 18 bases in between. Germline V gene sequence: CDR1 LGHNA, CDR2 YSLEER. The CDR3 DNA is TGCGCCAGCAGCCAAGATAGGGGGGAGGGGATAACTTCACCCCTCCACTTT. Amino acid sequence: CASSQDRGEGITSPLHF.

The CDR3 DNA reads as TGTGCCAGCAAGGAAAATGAGCAGTTCTTC. It encodes CASKENEQFF. V and J are TRBV2 and TRBJ2-1; D not certain. Germline V gene lookup returns CDR1 SNHLY and CDR2 FYNNEI. This CDR3 comprises 10 residues. The V gene lost 7 bases and the J gene lost 7 bases, with 5 bases spanning the gap.

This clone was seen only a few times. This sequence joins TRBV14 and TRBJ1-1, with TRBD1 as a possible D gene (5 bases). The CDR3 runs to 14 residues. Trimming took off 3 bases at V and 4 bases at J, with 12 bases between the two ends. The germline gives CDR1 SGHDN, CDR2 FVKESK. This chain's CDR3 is CASSQGLRVTEAFF. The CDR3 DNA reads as TGTGCCAGCAGCCAGGGACTCCGGGTCACTGAAGCTTTCTTT.

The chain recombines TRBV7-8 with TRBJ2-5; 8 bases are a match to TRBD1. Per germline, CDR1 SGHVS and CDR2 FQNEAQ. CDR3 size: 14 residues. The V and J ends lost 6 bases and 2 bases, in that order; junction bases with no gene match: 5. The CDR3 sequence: CASRYGTGQETQYF. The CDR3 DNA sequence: TGTGCCAGCAGATACGGGACAGGACAAGAGACCCAGTACTTC.

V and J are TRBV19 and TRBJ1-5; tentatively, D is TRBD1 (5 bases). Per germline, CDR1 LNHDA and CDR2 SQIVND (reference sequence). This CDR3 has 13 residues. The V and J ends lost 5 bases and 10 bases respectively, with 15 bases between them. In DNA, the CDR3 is TGTGCCAGTAGTCCGGGACCGCTTCGCCCCCAGCATTTT. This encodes CASSPGPLRPQHF. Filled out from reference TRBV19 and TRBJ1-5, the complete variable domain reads DGGITQSPKYLFRKEGQNVTLSCEQNLNHDAMYWYRQDPGQGLRLIYYSQIVNDFQKGDIAEGYSVSREKKESFPLTVTSAQKNPTAFYLCASSPGPLRPQHFGDGTRLSIL.

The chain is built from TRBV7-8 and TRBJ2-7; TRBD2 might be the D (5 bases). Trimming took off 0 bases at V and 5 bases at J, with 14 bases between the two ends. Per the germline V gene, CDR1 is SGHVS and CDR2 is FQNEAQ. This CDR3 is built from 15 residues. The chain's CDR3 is CASSLAPEGPNEQYF. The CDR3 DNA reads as TGTGCCAGCAGCTTAGCCCCCGAGGGTCCGAACGAGCAGTACTTC.

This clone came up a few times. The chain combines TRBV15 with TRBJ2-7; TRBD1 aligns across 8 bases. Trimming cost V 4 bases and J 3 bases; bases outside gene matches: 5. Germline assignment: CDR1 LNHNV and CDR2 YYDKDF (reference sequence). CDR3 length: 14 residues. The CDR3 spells CATSNQGADYEQYF. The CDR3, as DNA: TGTGCCACCAGCAATCAGGGGGCGGACTACGAGCAGTACTTC.

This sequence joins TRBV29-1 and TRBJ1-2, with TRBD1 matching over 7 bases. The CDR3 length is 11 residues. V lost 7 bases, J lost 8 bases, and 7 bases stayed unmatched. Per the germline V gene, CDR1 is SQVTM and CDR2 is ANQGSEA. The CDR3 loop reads CSGGDSQGYTF. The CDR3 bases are TGCAGCGGAGGGGACAGCCAAGGCTACACCTTC.

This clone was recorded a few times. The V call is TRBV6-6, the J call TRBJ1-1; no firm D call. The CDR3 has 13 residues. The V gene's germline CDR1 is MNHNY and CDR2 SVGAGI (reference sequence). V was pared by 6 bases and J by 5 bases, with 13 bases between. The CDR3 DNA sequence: TGTGCCAGCAGGGATTTTGCGGGAACTGAAGCTTTCTTT. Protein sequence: CASRDFAGTEAFF.

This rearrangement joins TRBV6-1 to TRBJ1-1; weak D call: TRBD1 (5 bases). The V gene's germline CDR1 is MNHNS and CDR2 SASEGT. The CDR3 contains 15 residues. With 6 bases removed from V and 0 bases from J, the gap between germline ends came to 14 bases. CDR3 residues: CASRPLTEMNTEAFF. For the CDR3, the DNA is TGTGCCAGCAGGCCCCTGACAGAGATGAACACTGAAGCTTTCTTT.